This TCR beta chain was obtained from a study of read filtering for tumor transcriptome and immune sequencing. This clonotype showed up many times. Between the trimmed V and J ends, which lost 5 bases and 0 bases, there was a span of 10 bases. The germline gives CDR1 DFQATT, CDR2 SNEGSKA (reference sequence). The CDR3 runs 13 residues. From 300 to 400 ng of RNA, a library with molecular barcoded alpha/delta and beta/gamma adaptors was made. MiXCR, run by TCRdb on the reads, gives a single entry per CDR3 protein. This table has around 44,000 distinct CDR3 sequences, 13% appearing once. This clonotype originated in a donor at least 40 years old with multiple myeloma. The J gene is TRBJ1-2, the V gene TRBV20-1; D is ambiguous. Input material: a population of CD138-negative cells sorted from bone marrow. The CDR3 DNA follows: TGCAGTGCTCGCGGCGGAGCTAACTATGGCTACACCTTC. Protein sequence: CSARGGANYGYTF.